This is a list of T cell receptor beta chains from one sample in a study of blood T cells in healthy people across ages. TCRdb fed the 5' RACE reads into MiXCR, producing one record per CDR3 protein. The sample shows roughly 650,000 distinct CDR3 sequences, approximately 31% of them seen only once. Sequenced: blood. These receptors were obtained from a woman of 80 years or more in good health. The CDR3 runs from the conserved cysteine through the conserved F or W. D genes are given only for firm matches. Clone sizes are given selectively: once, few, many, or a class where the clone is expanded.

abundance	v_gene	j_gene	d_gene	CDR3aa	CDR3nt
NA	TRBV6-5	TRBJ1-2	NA	CASRHPGTGYDGYTF	TGTGCCAGCAGACACCCCGGCACCGGCTATGATGGCTACACCTTC
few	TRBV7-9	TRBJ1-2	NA	CASSLEAGQNYGYTF	TGTGCCAGCAGCTTAGAGGCAGGGCAAAACTATGGCTACACCTTC
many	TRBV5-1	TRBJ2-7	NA	CASSPGGPSYEQYF	TGCGCCAGCAGCCCCGGGGGTCCATCCTACGAGCAGTACTTC
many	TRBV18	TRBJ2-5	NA	CASSPPSASFGTQYF	TGTGCCAGCTCACCACCGTCGGCCAGTTTTGGGACCCAGTACTTC
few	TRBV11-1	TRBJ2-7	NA	CASSTQTVAYEQYF	TGTGCCAGCAGCACCCAGACGGTGGCCTACGAGCAGTACTTC
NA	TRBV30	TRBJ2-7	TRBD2	CAWRAGLAGPYEQYF	TGTGCCTGGAGAGCGGGACTAGCGGGGCCCTACGAGCAGTACTTC
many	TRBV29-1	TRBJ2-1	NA	CSVDPGVRGRNPNEQFF	TGCAGCGTAGACCCGGGCGTGAGGGGCCGAAACCCCAATGAGCAGTTCTTC
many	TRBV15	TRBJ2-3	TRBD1	CATQTGMTDTQYF	TGTGCCACTCAGACAGGGATGACAGATACGCAGTATTTT
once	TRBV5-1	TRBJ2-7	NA	CAGSLSGYEQYF	TGCGCCGGCAGCTTGTCGGGGTACGAGCAGTACTTC
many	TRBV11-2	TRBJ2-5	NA	CASSPNRAGETQYF	TGTGCCAGCAGCCCTAACAGGGCAGGGGAGACCCAGTACTTC
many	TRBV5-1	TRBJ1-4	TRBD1	CASSLSGTGEEKLFF	TGCGCCAGCAGCTTGTCCGGGACAGGGGAAGAAAAACTGTTTTTT
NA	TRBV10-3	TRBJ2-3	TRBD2	CAIRIAGANTDTQYF	TGTGCCATCCGAATAGCGGGGGCAAACACAGATACGCAGTATTTT
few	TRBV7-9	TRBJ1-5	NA	CASSFTRGQPQHF	TGTGCCAGCAGCTTTACCCGGGGGCAGCCCCAGCATTTT
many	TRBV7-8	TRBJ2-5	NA	CASSLTGAAQETQYF	TGTGCCAGCAGCTTAACGGGGGCTGCGCAAGAGACCCAGTACTTC
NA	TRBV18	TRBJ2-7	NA	CASSSTSTVEQYF	TGTGCCAGCTCATCCACATCTACAGTCGAGCAGTACTTC
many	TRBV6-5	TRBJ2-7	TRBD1	CASSYPGQGAREQYF	TGTGCCAGCAGTTACCCGGGACAGGGGGCCCGGGAGCAGTACTTC
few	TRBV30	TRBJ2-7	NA	CAWSVITGPQYF	TGTGCCTGGAGTGTTATCACAGGGCCGCAGTACTTC
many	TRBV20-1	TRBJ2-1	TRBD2	CSARGPGLAGINEQFF	TGCAGTGCTAGAGGACCGGGACTAGCGGGGATCAATGAGCAGTTCTTC
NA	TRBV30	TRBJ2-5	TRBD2	CAWSVRSGGLAGETQYF	TGTGCCTGGAGTGTACGGAGCGGAGGACTAGCAGGAGAGACCCAGTACTTC
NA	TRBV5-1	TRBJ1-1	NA	CASSLVRSMNTEAFF	TGCGCCAGCAGCTTGGTACGGAGCATGAACACTGAAGCTTTCTTT
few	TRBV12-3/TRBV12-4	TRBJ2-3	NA	CASSLTGSRTDTQYF	TGTGCCAGCAGTTTAACAGGATCCCGGACAGATACGCAGTATTTT
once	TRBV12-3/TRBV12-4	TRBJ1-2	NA	CASSFGPQGYTF	TGTGCCAGCAGTTTCGGCCCACAGGGCTACACCTTC
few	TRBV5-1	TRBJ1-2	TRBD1	CASSLGDRGLRGYYGCTF	TGCGCCAGCAGCTTGGGAGACAGGGGTCTCCGGGGCTACTATGGCTGCACCTTC
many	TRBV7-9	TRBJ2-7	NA	CASSSVQGYEQYF	TGTGCCAGCAGCTCGGTACAGGGCTACGAGCAGTACTTC
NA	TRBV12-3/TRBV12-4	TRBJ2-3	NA	CASSLRAESDAEYF	TGTGCCAGCAGTTTACGAGCGGAGTCAGATGCGGAATATTTT
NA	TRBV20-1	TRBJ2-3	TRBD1	CSARDLFDLDRGIVTQYF	TGCAGTGCTAGAGATCTATTCGATTTGGACAGGGGTATAGTTACGCAGTATTTT
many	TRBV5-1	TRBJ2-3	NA	CASSAGPTDTQYF	TGCGCCAGCAGCGCAGGACCCACAGATACGCAGTATTTT
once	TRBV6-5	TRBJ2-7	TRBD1	CASSYGTGSYNEQYF	TGTGCCAGCAGTTACGGGACAGGTTCCTACAATGAGCAGTACTTC
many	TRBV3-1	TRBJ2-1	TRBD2	CASSQVSRTRQFF	TGTGCCAGCAGCCAAGTTTCGAGGACTAGGCAGTTCTTC
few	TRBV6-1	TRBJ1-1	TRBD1	CASSATTGRTEAFF	TGTGCCAGCAGTGCCACGACAGGGAGGACTGAAGCTTTCTTT
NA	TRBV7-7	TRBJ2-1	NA	CASSRSGSSYNEQFF	TGTGCCAGCAGTAGATCCGGGAGCTCCTATAATGAGCAGTTCTTC
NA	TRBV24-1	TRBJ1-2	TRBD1	CATSDASRGLTF	TGTGCCACCAGTGATGCCTCAAGGGGGCTCACCTTC
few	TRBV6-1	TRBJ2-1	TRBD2	CASSGAGGTYNEQFF	TGTGCCAGCAGTGGAGCGGGGGGTACCTACAATGAGCAGTTCTTC
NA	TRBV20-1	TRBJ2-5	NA	CSAGPPSLDVNEQYF	TGCAGTGCTGGACCCCCTAGTTTGGATGTCAATGAGCAGTACTTC
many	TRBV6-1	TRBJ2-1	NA	CASSEMITSYNEQFF	TGTGCCAGCAGTGAAATGATAACATCTTACAATGAGCAGTTCTTC
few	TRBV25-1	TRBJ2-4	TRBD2	CASSGTSGGGIQYF	TGTGCCAGCAGTGGGACTAGCGGGGGAGGGATTCAGTACTTC
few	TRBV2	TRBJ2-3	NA	CASREKQGPDTQYF	TGTGCCAGCAGGGAGAAACAGGGTCCAGATACGCAGTATTTT
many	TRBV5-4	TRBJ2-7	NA	CASSKGPPVRAYEQYF	TGTGCCAGCAGCAAGGGACCCCCCGTGAGGGCCTACGAGCAGTACTTC
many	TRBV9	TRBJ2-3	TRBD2	CASSATSGGRKDTQYF	TGTGCCAGCAGCGCGACTAGCGGGGGTCGAAAAGATACGCAGTATTTT
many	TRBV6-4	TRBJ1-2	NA	CASSARTSDYGYTF	TGTGCCAGCAGTGCCCGGACGTCTGACTATGGCTACACCTTC
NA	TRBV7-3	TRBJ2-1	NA	CASSLGRQETQFF	TGTGCCAGCAGTTTAGGCAGACAAGAGACCCAGTTCTTC
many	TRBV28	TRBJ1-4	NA	CASSLYGGDEKLFF	TGTGCCAGCAGTTTATACGGGGGCGATGAAAAACTGTTTTTT
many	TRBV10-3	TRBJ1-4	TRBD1	CAISWTGGGEKLFF	TGTGCCATCAGTTGGACAGGGGGCGGTGAAAAACTGTTTTTT
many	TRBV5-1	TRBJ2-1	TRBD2	CASSFLAGINNEQFF	TGCGCCAGCAGCTTCCTAGCGGGGATAAACAATGAGCAGTTCTTC
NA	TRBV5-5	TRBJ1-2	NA	CASRPQRGLWDGYTF	TGTGCCAGCAGGCCTCAGAGAGGCCTTTGGGATGGCTACACCTTC
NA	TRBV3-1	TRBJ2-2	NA	CASSLGLSPGELFF	TGTGCCAGCAGCCTCGGACTGTCTCCCGGGGAGCTGTTTTTT
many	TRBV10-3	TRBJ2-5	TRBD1	CAISESRGRRSETQYF	TGTGCCATCAGTGAGTCTAGGGGGCGTAGATCAGAGACCCAGTACTTC
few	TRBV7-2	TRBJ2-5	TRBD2	CASSYSRGGRGTQYF	TGTGCCAGCAGCTATTCACGGGGGGGGCGGGGGACCCAGTACTTC
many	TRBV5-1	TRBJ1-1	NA	CASSPPGADNTEAFF	TGCGCCAGCAGTCCACCAGGGGCGGATAACACTGAAGCTTTCTTT
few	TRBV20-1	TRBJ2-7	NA	CSALRVDEQYF	TGCAGTGCTCTAAGAGTAGACGAGCAGTACTTC
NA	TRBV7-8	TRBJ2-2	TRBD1	CASRRSGTGGDGELFF	TGTGCCAGCAGGCGTTCCGGGACAGGGGGCGACGGGGAGCTGTTTTTT
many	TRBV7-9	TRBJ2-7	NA	CASSLATGVGEQYF	TGTGCCAGCAGCTTAGCGACAGGAGTTGGCGAGCAGTACTTC
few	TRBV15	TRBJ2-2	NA	CATSRAVTGSLSGELFF	TGTGCCACCAGCAGAGCCGTAACAGGGTCTCTGAGCGGGGAGCTGTTTTTT